This TCR beta chain was identified during a study of molecular identifiers for immune sequencing clone quantification. Study summary: In replicates, RNA from approximately 22,000 or 94,000 naive CD8 cells was divided five ways and four parts were sequenced.

Many counts were recorded for this clonotype. From about 21,000 to 970,000 sorted cells, naive CD8 libraries were generated with 10%, 30% or 50% RNA. Bulk libraries came from a prior protocol with listed TCR primers. TCRdb used MiXCR to reprocess the PCR reads, holding one entry per CDR3 protein. Of fewer than 350,000 distinct CDR3 sequences in the sample, about 22% were seen once. Sequencing input: naive CD8+ T cells from blood, with Jurkat cell RNA spiked in. Subset meaning: FACS-sorted CD8+CD4-CCR7+CD45RA+ naive T cells. The sequence was collected from a human donor in good health. Some libraries in this study had Jurkat cell RNA spiked in.

The CDR3 bases are TGCAGCGTTGTGTCGGGCACCGGGGAGCTGTTTTTT. It is translated as CSVVSGTGELFF. This rearrangement joins TRBV29-1 to TRBJ2-2; D is ambiguous. V gave up 4 bases and J gave up 4 bases, with 7 bases separating them. The CDR3 sequence is 12 residues long. Looked up from germline, CDR1 is SQVTM and CDR2 is ANQGSEA.